This T cell receptor (beta chain) stems from a study of T cells in Graves' hyperthyroidism and ophthalmopathy. Overall study results and limits: Most clonotypes expanded in the thyroid (above 0.001) were also present in blood.

Trimming removed 1 base from V and 2 bases from J, with 13 bases in between. CDR1 is SGHTA and CDR2 is FQGNSA in the germline V gene. The CDR3 spans 16 residues. The CDR3 regions of TCR beta were amplified from RNA transcripts. HTBI primers drove first-round RT-PCR of the TCR CDR3. TCRdb redid the calling of the multiplex PCR reads with MiXCR, one entry per CDR3 protein. The sample lists around 600,000 distinct CDR3 sequences, over 12% occurring once. This clonotype was seen ten or more times. The antigen is not known. Material for sequencing was blood. The V call is TRBV7-2, the J call TRBJ2-3; weak D call: TRBD2 (6 bases). The sequence derives from a woman between 18 and 30 years old with Graves' ophthalmopathy. The CDR3 protein is CASSLVALAVTDTQYF. CDR3 DNA sequence: TGTGCCAGCAGCTTAGTCGCGTTAGCGGTCACAGATACGCAGTATTTT.